Listed here are 3 T cell receptor beta chains from one sample, sequenced in a study of metastatic and nonmetastatic thyroid tumors. Treatment of any kind had been given to no patient before thyroid surgery. TCRdb reprocessed the PCR reads via MiXCR. The sample records about 16,000 clones, 31% being singletons. Sequencing was carried out using blood. These receptors originate from a female donor with papillary thyroid cancer or a benign thyroid nodule (not recorded which). Some clones in this sample may be carry-over from other donors' samples.

The V call is TRBV20-1, the J call TRBJ2-7; D tentatively fits TRBD1 or TRBD2 (6 bases each). The CDR3 contains 17 residues. The V gene lost 0 bases and the J gene lost 7 bases, with 25 bases spanning the gap. CDR1 is DFQATT, CDR2 SNEGSKA, per germline (reference sequence). The CDR3, as DNA: TGCAGTGCTAGAGATCTCGGGGGTCTAGCAGGGGCGCGTGAGCAGTACTTC. This gives the protein CSARDLGGLAGAREQYF.

V is TRBV6-5 and J is TRBJ2-1, with 13 bases identical to TRBD2. Germline CDR1 and CDR2: MNHEY and SVGAGI. The CDR3 loop spans 15 amino acids. Losses at the gene ends were 8 bases for V and 6 bases for J; bases not matched to a gene: 7. DNA for the CDR3: TGTGCCAGCGGTTCCTGGACTAGCGGGGGCAATGAGCAGTTCTTC. This gives the protein CASGSWTSGGNEQFF.

By frequency in the sample, this clone is medium-sized. The chain has TRBV11-2 and TRBJ1-2; D is undetermined. Trimming removed 2 bases from V and 4 bases from J, with 5 bases in between. Germline values: CDR1 SGHAT, CDR2 FQNNGV. The CDR3 runs 12 residues. The DNA for the CDR3 is TGTGCCAGCAGCTTACAGAGCTATGGCTACACCTTC. Its protein product is CASSLQSYGYTF. Together with reference TRBV11-2 and TRBJ1-2, the CDR3 gives the full variable domain: EAGVAQSPRYKIIEKRQSVAFWCNPISGHATLYWYQQILGQGPKLLIQFQNNGVVDDSQLPKDRFSAERLKGVDSTLKIQPAKLEDSAVYLCASSLQSYGYTFGSGTRLTVV.